What follows are 8 T cell receptor beta chains derived from one specimen sequenced in a study of T cells in Graves' hyperthyroidism and ophthalmopathy. TCR beta CDR3 sequences were amplified from RNA transcripts. An initial round of RT-PCR targeting the TCR CDR3 relied on the HTBI primer set. TCRdb independently ran MiXCR on the multiplex PCR reads; one entry per CDR3 protein. Found here are 700,000 to 950,000 distinct CDR3 sequences, 30% to 40% of them singletons; the top ten hold approximately 31%. The sequencing sample was made of blood. The receptor set was obtained from a woman between 40 and 50 years old with Graves' hyperthyroidism.

The chain carries TRBV10-3 and TRBJ2-6; D gene unclear. The CDR3 extends over 16 amino acids. The germline CDR1 and CDR2 sequences are ENHRY and SYGVKD. Deletions cut 10 bases from V and 0 bases from J, with 16 bases between. The DNA of the CDR3 is TGTGCCAGCGGAGTCAGTAGCTACTCTGGGGCCAACGTCCTGACTTTC. Translated, it gives CASGVSSYSGANVLTF.

This clonotype was seen many times. J is TRBJ1-6 and V is TRBV3-1; no definite D call. Between the trimmed V and J ends, which lost 2 bases and 8 bases, there was a span of 10 bases. The CDR3 is 14 residues long. CDR1 LGHDT and CDR2 YNNKEL come from the germline V gene (reference sequence). As DNA, the CDR3 is TGTGCCAGCAGCCAACAGACATCCGATTCACCCCTCCACTTT. It specifies CASSQQTSDSPLHF.

V is TRBV19 and J is TRBJ1-4; 7 bases fit TRBD1. V lost 5 bases and J lost 6; bases outside the gene matches: 9. The germline CDR1 and CDR2 sequences are LNHDA and SQIVND (reference sequence). This CDR3 spans 15 amino acids. As DNA, the CDR3 is TGTGCCAGTAGTTCGCGACAGGGCTTGGATGAAAAACTGTTTTTT. Protein sequence: CASSSRQGLDEKLFF.

The chain combines TRBV7-9 with TRBJ2-7; 9 bases are a match to TRBD1. After removal of 5 bases from V and 0 bases from J, the junction contained 2 bases not matched to a gene. From germline, CDR1 is SEHNR and CDR2 FQNEAQ (reference sequence). CDR3 length: 14 amino acids. The CDR3 protein is CASSGQGPSYEQYF. The CDR3 bases are TGTGCCAGCAGCGGACAGGGGCCCTCCTACGAGCAGTACTTC.

This clonotype was observed many times. Sequence at one end of the junction differs from germline and may be a read error. The genes are TRBV7-8 and TRBJ2-5; 13 bases map to TRBD2. Germline V CDR1 and CDR2: SGHVS, FQNEAQ. This CDR3 is 16 amino acids long. CDR3 sequence: CASSVPGLAGSEAQYF. The CDR3, as DNA: TGTGCCAGCAGCGTACCGGGACTAGCGGGGTCAGAGGCCCAGTACTTC. Supplemented by reference TRBV7-8 and TRBJ2-5, the full variable domain reads GAGVSQSPRYKVAKRGQDVALRCDPISGHVSLFWYQQALGQGPEFLTYFQNEAQLDKSGLPSDRFFAERPEGSVSTLKIQRTQQEDSAVYLCASSVPGLAGSEAQYFGPGTRLLVL.

The V and J genes are TRBV7-9 and TRBJ2-1; D gene ambiguous. The V end lost 3 bases, the J end lost 8 bases, and 11 bases lay between the germline ends. Per the germline V gene, CDR1 is SEHNR and CDR2 is FQNEAQ (reference sequence). This CDR3 comprises 13 residues. The CDR3 region is CASSFGGVDEQFF. CDR3 nucleotide sequence: TGTGCCAGCAGCTTTGGCGGAGTCGATGAGCAGTTCTTC.

Of note for this clonotype: A much larger clone is a single base away; this may be a read error. DNA of the CDR3: TGTGCCAGCACCCTACAACTAGCGGGGGAATACGAGCAGTACTTC. Translating it yields CASTLQLAGEYEQYF. The chain is built from TRBV7-8 and TRBJ2-7; 11 bases align to TRBD2. Losses at the gene ends were 7 bases for V and 4 bases for J; bases not matched to a gene: 9. This CDR3 has 15 amino acids. Germline V gives CDR1 SGHVS, CDR2 FQNEAQ.

The chain employs TRBV2 and TRBJ1-2; TRBD1 aligns across 9 bases. V lost 0 bases to trimming and J lost 8 bases; unmatched junction nucleotides: 4. Germline V gives CDR1 SNHLY, CDR2 FYNNEI. CDR3 length: 14 residues. The CDR3 nucleotides read TGTGCCAGCAGTGAAGCAAGGACAGGGGAAGGCTACACCTTC. It encodes CASSEARTGEGYTF.